This TCR beta chain emerged from a study of shared clonotypes between healthy human individuals. Remarks on this clone: The antigen is unknown.

The length of the CDR3 is 14 residues. V lost 4 bases to trimming and J lost 3 bases; unmatched junction nucleotides: 7. Germline V gene lookup returns CDR1 SGHNT and CDR2 YYREEE (reference sequence). Study observations and caveats: Clonotypes shared by all four donors outscored non-shared clonotypes in generation probability.

Only in-frame clones appear in the TCRdb table, and some are missing; sequencing was by immunoSEQ multiplex PCR. The sample yields some 2,100,000 clones, nearly 97% seen once. The material sequenced was naive CD4+ T cells sorted from blood. Subset noted: CD45RA+ positively selected. This clonotype was obtained from a man between 18 and 29 years old in good health. The genes are TRBV5-4 and TRBJ2-7; 7 nucleotides match TRBD1. CDR3 DNA sequence: TGTGCCAGCAGCAACCGGGACAGAGTCTACGAGCAGTACTTC. Translated: CASSNRDRVYEQYF. Complete variable domain (other parts from reference TRBV5-4 and TRBJ2-7): ETGVTQSPTHLIKTRGQQVTLRCSSQSGHNTVSWYQQALGQGPQFIFQYYREEENGRGNFPPRFSGLQFPNYSSELNVNALELDDSALYLCASSNRDRVYEQYFGPGTRLTVT.